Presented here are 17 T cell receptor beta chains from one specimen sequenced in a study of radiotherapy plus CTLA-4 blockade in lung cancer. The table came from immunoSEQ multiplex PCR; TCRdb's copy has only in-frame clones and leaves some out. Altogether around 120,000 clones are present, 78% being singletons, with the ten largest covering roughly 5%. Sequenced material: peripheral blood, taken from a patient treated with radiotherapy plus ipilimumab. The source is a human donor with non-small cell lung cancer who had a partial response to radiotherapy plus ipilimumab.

The CDR3 DNA reads TGTGCCAGCAGCGGGAGGGGGAGGAATGAAAAACTGTTTTTT. This codes for CASSGRGRNEKLFF. The gene calls are TRBV7-6 and TRBJ1-4; D is possibly TRBD1 (6 bases). Germline lookup yields CDR1 SGHVS and CDR2 FNYEAQ. The ends were cut back, 5 bases at V and 5 bases at J, with 12 bases in the middle. CDR3 length: 14 amino acids.

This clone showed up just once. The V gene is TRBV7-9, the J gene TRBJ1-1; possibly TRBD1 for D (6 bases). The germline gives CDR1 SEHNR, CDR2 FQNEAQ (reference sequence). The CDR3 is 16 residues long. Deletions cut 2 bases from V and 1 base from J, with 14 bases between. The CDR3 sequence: CASSLKGGRANTEAFF. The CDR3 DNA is TGTGCCAGCAGCTTAAAAGGGGGACGGGCGAACACTGAAGCTTTCTTT. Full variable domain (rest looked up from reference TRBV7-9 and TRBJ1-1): DTGVSQNPRHKITKRGQNVTFRCDPISEHNRLYWYRQTLGQGPEFLTYFQNEAQLEKSRLLSDRFSAERPKGSFSTLEIQRTEQGDSAMYLCASSLKGGRANTEAFFGQGTRLTVV.

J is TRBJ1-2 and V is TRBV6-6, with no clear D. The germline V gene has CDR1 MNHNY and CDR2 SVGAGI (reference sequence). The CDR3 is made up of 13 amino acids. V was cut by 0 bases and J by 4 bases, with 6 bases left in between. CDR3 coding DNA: TGTGCCAGCAGTTACTCAGGGAGCTATGGCTACACCTTC. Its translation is CASSYSGSYGYTF.

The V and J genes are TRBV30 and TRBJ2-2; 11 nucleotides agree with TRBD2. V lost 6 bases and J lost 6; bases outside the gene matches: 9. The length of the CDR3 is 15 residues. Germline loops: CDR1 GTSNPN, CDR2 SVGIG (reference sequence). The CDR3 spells CACLAGGPSPGELFF. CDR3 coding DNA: TGTGCCTGTTTAGCGGGAGGGCCCTCACCCGGGGAGCTGTTTTTT.

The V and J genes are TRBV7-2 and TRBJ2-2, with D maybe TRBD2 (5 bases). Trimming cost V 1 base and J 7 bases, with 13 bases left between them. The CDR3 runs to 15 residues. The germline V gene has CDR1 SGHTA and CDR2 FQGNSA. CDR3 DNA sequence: TGTGCCAGCAGCTTAGGTACCCCCGGGGTCGGGGAGCTGTTTTTT. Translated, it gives CASSLGTPGVGELFF.

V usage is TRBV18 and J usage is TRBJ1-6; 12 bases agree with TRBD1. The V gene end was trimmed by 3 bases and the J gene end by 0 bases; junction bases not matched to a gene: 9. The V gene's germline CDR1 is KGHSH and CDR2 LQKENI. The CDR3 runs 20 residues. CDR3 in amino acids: CASSPRGTGGPSSYNSPLHF. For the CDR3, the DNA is TGTGCCAGCTCACCCAGAGGGACAGGGGGCCCGAGCTCCTATAATTCACCCCTCCACTTT.

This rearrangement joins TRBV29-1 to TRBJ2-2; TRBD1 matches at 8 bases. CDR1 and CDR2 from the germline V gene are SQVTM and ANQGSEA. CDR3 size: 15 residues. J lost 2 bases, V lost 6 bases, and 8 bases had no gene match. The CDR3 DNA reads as TGCAGCGTGCGGACAGGGAGGATCAACACCGGGGAGCTGTTTTTT. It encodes CSVRTGRINTGELFF.

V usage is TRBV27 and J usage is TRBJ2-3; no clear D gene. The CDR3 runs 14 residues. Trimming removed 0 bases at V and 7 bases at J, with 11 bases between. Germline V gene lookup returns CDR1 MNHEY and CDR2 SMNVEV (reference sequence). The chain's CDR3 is CASSLSPRHNTQYF. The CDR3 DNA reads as TGTGCCAGCAGTTTATCCCCGAGACACAATACGCAGTATTTT.

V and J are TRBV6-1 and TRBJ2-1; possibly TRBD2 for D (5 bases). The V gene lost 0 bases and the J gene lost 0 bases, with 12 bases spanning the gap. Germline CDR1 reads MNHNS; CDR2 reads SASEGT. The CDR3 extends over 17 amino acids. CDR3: CASSEARAQSSYNEQFF. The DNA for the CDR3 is TGTGCCAGCAGTGAAGCGAGGGCACAGAGCTCCTACAATGAGCAGTTCTTC.

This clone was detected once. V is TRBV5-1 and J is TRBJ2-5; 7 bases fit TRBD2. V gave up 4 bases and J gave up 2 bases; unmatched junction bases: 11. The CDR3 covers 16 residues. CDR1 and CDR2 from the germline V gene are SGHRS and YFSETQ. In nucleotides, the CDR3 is TGCGCCAGCAGCGGGTTTGGGAGGGGACGACAAGAGACCCAGTACTTC. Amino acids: CASSGFGRGRQETQYF.

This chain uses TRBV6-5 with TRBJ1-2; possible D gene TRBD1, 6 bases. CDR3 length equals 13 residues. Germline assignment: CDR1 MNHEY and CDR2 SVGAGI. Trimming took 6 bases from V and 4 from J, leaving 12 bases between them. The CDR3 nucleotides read TGTGCCAGCAGACCACAGGGACCCTATGGCTACACCTTC. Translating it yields CASRPQGPYGYTF.

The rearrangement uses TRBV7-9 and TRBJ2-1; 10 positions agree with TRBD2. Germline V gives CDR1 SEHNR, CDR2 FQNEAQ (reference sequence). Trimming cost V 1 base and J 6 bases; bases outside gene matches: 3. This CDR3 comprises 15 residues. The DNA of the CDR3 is TGTGCCAGCAGCTTAGGAGCGGGAGGGTTCAATGAGCAGTTCTTC. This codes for CASSLGAGGFNEQFF.

DNA of the CDR3: TGTGCCAGCAGTTCCGGTCTCTCGCTTTCCCAAGAGACCCAGTACTTC. Residues: CASSSGLSLSQETQYF. The chain has TRBV28 and TRBJ2-5; unclear D gene. The germline V gene has CDR1 MDHEN and CDR2 SYDVKM. V was cut by 4 bases and J by 1 base, with 16 bases left in between. This CDR3 spans 16 amino acids.

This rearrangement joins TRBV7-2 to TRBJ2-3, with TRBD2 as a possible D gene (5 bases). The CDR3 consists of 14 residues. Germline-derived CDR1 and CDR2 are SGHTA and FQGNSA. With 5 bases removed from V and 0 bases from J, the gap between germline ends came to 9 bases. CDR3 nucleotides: TGTGCCAGCAGCCCCCCGGGAAGCACAGATACGCAGTATTTT. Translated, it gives CASSPPGSTDTQYF.

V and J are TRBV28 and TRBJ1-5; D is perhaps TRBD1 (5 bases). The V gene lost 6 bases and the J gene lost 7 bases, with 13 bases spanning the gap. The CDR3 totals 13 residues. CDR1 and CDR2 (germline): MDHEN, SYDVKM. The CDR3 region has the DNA TGTGCCAGCAGCGGGGGGTCAGGCCAGCCCCAGCATTTT. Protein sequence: CASSGGSGQPQHF.

The DNA for the CDR3 is TGTGCCAGCAGTGAAGGTCACGTCCTGGCAGGGGTGTCTGGCTACACCTTC. It specifies CASSEGHVLAGVSGYTF. This sequence joins TRBV6-1 and TRBJ1-2; a possible D gene is TRBD1 (6 bases). The CDR3 contains 17 residues. Germline assignment: CDR1 MNHNS and CDR2 SASEGT. Trimming removed 1 base from V and 7 bases from J, with 22 bases in between.

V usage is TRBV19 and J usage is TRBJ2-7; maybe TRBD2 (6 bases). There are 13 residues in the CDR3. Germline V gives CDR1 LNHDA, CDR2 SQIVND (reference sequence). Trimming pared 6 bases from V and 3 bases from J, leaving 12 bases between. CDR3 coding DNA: TGTGCCAGTAGGCGGGACCCCCACTACGAGCAGTACTTC. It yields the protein CASRRDPHYEQYF. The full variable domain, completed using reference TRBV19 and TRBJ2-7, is DGGITQSPKYLFRKEGQNVTLSCEQNLNHDAMYWYRQDPGQGLRLIYYSQIVNDFQKGDIAEGYSVSREKKESFPLTVTSAQKNPTAFYLCASRRDPHYEQYFGPGTRLTVT.